These 10 T cell receptor beta chains were all obtained from the same sample, sequenced in a study of early T cells in non-severe SARS-CoV-2 infection. MiXCR, run by TCRdb on the 5' RACE reads, gives a single entry per CDR3 protein. The sample lists 65,000 to 80,000 distinct CDR3 sequences, approximately 10% occurring once. The sequenced sample consisted of whole blood. These receptor sequences come from an adult who was a healthcare worker with PCR-confirmed SARS-CoV-2 infection or an uninfected control (not recorded which).

There are many counts of this clonotype. This chain links TRBV7-2 with TRBJ2-1; the D is unclear. There are 11 residues in the CDR3. CDR1 and CDR2 from the germline V gene are SGHTA and FQGNSA. V lost 1 base to trimming and J lost 6 bases, with 1 base between them. The CDR3 coding sequence is TGTGCCAGCAGCTTAGTCAATGAGCAGTTCTTC. Translated, it gives CASSLVNEQFF.

This clonotype was seen repeatedly, ten times or more. The V gene is TRBV4-2, the J gene TRBJ2-5, with TRBD2 matching over 14 bases. The length of the CDR3 is 16 residues. J gave up 5 bases and V 3 bases, and 5 bases lay outside the gene matches. Per germline, CDR1 LGHNA and CDR2 YNFKEQ. DNA for the CDR3: TGTGCCAGCAGCCAGACTAGCGGGGGGGCTGAGGAGACCCAGTACTTC. Its protein product is CASSQTSGGAEETQYF.

This clonotype was observed a few times. The chain couples TRBV11-2 to TRBJ1-6; no clear D gene. This CDR3 has 18 residues. From germline, CDR1 is SGHAT and CDR2 FQNNGV. Trimming took off 0 bases at V and 9 bases at J, with 21 bases between the two ends. The CDR3 protein is CASSLDSRAPIGSSPLHF. CDR3 coding DNA: TGTGCCAGCAGCTTAGATTCTAGGGCACCCATAGGGAGTTCACCCCTCCACTTT.

V and J are TRBV29-1 and TRBJ1-1; no clear D gene. The V end was cut by 5 bases, the J end by 3 bases, with 7 bases between. The germline gives CDR1 SQVTM, CDR2 ANQGSEA. The length of the CDR3 is 11 residues. The CDR3 DNA is TGCAGCGTTATACCATACACTGAAGCTTTCTTT. It codes for CSVIPYTEAFF.

A single count supports this clonotype. V is TRBV7-9 and J is TRBJ1-2, with D hard to call. The CDR3 contains 14 residues. V lost 5 bases to trimming and J lost 4 bases, with 14 bases between them. Germline V lookup: CDR1 SEHNR, CDR2 FQNEAQ (reference sequence). The CDR3 is CASSPGGSAYGYTF. The CDR3 DNA sequence: TGTGCCAGCAGCCCAGGAGGCAGCGCCTATGGCTACACCTTC.

This clonotype has a handful of counts. The V gene is TRBV19, the J gene TRBJ1-2; 8 nucleotides line up with TRBD1. The CDR3 totals 19 residues. Germline CDR1 LNHDA, CDR2 SQIVND (reference sequence). Trimming removed 3 bases from V and 4 bases from J; junction bases left unmatched: 19. CDR3 region: CASSMGNFGQGRKTYGYTF. Written as DNA, the CDR3 is TGTGCCAGTAGTATGGGAAATTTCGGACAGGGCCGAAAAACCTATGGCTACACCTTC. The full variable domain, rest sourced from reference TRBV19 and TRBJ1-2, is DGGITQSPKYLFRKEGQNVTLSCEQNLNHDAMYWYRQDPGQGLRLIYYSQIVNDFQKGDIAEGYSVSREKKESFPLTVTSAQKNPTAFYLCASSMGNFGQGRKTYGYTFGSGTRLTVV.

Only a few counts were recorded for this clonotype. The V gene is TRBV6-2 or TRBV6-3, the J gene TRBJ1-2; D is unclear. Germline CDR1 MNHEY, CDR2 SVGEGT. The length of the CDR3 is 14 residues. Trimming stripped 5 bases from V and 1 base from J, with 11 bases between. In nucleotides, the CDR3 is TGTGCCAGCAGTCTGGAGCCCATTAACTATGGCTACACCTTC. Translation: CASSLEPINYGYTF.

This clonotype has a count of ten or more. CDR3 amino acids: CAGTGAAGELFF. DNA of the CDR3: TGCGCCGGAACAGGGGCCGCCGGGGAGCTGTTTTTT. J is TRBJ2-2 and V is TRBV5-1, with 7 nucleotides matching TRBD1. Per the germline V gene, CDR1 is SGHRS and CDR2 is YFSETQ. CDR3 length: 12 amino acids. The junction had 6 bases not matched to a gene; V was cut back by 10 bases and J by 6 bases.

This clonotype was counted many times. This chain connects TRBV11-2 to TRBJ2-7; the D call may be TRBD1 or TRBD2 (5 bases each). V lost 4 bases, J lost 3 bases, and 13 bases lay in between. This CDR3 region has 14 residues. In germline, CDR1 is SGHAT, CDR2 FQNNGV. CDR3 bases: TGTGCCAGCAGCTATGAACAGGAGGTCTACGAGCAGTACTTC. This translates into CASSYEQEVYEQYF.

Ten or more counts support this clonotype. The V and J genes are TRBV10-3 and TRBJ1-5; TRBD1 aligns across 9 bases. The CDR3 spans 16 residues. V dropped 2 bases and J dropped 2; count of bases not matched to a gene: 4. Germline assignment: CDR1 ENHRY and CDR2 SYGVKD. The chain's CDR3 is CAISEPGQGRNQPQHF. CDR3 coding DNA: TGTGCCATCAGTGAGCCGGGACAGGGTCGCAATCAGCCCCAGCATTTT.